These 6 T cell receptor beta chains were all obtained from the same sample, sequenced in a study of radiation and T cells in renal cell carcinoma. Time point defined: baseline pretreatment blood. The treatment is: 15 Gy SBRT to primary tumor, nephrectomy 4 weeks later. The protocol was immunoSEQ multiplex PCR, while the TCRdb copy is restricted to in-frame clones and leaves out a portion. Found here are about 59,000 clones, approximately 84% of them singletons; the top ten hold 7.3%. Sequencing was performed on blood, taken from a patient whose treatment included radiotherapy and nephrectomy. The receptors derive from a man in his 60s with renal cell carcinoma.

The CDR3 reads CASSQGGRTGEEKLFF. DNA of the CDR3: TGCGCCAGCAGCCAAGGGGGGCGGACAGGGGAGGAAAAACTGTTTTTT. The chain carries TRBV4-1 and TRBJ1-4, with 9 positions matching TRBD1. V was pared by 1 base and J by 8 bases, with 8 bases of the junction left unmatched. CDR1 MGHRA and CDR2 YSYEKL come from the germline V gene. The CDR3 is made up of 16 amino acids.

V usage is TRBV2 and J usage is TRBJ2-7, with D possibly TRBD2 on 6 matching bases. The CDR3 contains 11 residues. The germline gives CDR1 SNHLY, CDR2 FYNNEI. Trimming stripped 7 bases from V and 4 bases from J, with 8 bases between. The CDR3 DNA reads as TGTGCCAGCACAGGGAGGTACGAGCAGTACTTC. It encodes CASTGRYEQYF.

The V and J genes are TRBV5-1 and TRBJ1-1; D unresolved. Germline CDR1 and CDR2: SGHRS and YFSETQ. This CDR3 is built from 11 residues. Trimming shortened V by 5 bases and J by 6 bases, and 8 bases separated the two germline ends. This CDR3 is CASRGFAEAFF. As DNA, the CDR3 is TGCGCCAGCAGGGGTTTCGCTGAAGCTTTCTTT.

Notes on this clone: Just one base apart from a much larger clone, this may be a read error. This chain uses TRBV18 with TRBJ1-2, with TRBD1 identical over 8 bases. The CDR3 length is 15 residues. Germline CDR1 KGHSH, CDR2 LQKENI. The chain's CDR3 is CASSPPTQGAYDYTF. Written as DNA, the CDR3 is TGTGCCAGCTCACCACCGACGCAGGGGGCGTATGACTACACCTTC.

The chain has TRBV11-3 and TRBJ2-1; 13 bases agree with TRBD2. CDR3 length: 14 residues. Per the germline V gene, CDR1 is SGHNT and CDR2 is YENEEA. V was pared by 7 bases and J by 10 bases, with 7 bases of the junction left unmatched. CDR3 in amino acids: CASTGLAGVGEQFF. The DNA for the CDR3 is TGTGCCAGCACCGGACTAGCGGGAGTAGGAGAGCAGTTCTTC.

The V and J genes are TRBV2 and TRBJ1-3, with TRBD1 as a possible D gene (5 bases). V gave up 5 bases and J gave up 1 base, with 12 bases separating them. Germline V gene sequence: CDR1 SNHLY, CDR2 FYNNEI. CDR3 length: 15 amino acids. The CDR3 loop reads CASSLTGGSGNTIYF. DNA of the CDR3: TGTGCCAGCAGTCTTACGGGGGGGTCTGGAAACACCATATATTTT.